This passage covers 24 T cell receptor beta chains from one sample sequenced in a study of blood T cell repertoires in COVID-19. The repertoire was sequenced with immunoSEQ multiplex PCR; TCRdb's copy has only in-frame clones and lacks some. The data contain about 90,000 clones, approximately 86% of them seen just once; the ten biggest clones take up 1.2%. The source material was peripheral blood. The receptors shown here come from a man older than 75 with active or convalescent COVID-19.

The rearrangement links TRBV9 to TRBJ1-1; the match to TRBD1 covers 9 bases. The trim removed 0 bases at V and 3 bases at J, leaving 3 bases unmatched. Germline CDR1 is SGDLS and CDR2 is YYNGEE. CDR3 length: 15 residues. Written as DNA, the CDR3 is TGTGCCAGCAGCGTAGATGGACAGGGGTACACTGAAGCTTTCTTT. Protein sequence: CASSVDGQGYTEAFF.

This chain joins TRBV28 and TRBJ2-7; 7 bases map to TRBD1. The CDR3 length is 15 residues. V shed 5 bases, J shed 2 bases, and the junction held 9 bases outside the gene matches. Germline V CDR1 and CDR2: MDHEN, SYDVKM. CDR3: CASSITGVIAYEQYF. CDR3 sequence (DNA): TGTGCCAGCAGTATTACAGGGGTAATAGCCTACGAGCAGTACTTC. The full variable domain, its missing parts supplied by reference TRBV28 and TRBJ2-7, is DVKVTQSSRYLVKRTGEKVFLECVQDMDHENMFWYRQDPGLGLRLIYFSYDVKMKEKGDIPEGYSVSREKKERFSLILESASTNQTSMYLCASSITGVIAYEQYFGPGTRLTVT.

V gene TRBV24-1 combines with J gene TRBJ2-6; D is unclear. V shed 0 bases and J shed 0 bases, with 8 bases lying between them. Looked up from germline, CDR1 is KGHDR and CDR2 is SFDVKD. This CDR3 has 17 amino acids. CDR3 protein: CATSDLFADSGANVLTF. The CDR3 bases are TGTGCCACCAGTGATTTGTTCGCAGACTCTGGGGCCAACGTCCTGACTTTC.

The chain combines TRBV29-1 with TRBJ1-5; D may be TRBD1 (5 bases). The V end was cut by 7 bases, the J end by 4 bases, with 20 bases between. CDR1 SQVTM and CDR2 ANQGSEA come from the germline V gene. CDR3 length: 15 amino acids. The DNA for the CDR3 is TGCAGCGCCCTAGGCAGGGTGCGGGATAATCAGCCCCAGCATTTT. It yields the protein CSALGRVRDNQPQHF.

The V and J genes are TRBV7-6 and TRBJ2-1; tentatively, D is TRBD1 (6 bases). With 4 bases removed from V and 14 bases from J, the gap between germline ends came to 15 bases. This CDR3 has 12 amino acids. Germline CDR1 reads SGHVS; CDR2 reads FNYEAQ. CDR3 in amino acids: CASSSPRQEEFF. CDR3 nucleotide sequence: TGTGCCAGCAGCTCCCCTAGACAGGAGGAGTTCTTC.

The chain employs TRBV10-1 and TRBJ2-5; D possibly corresponds to TRBD2 (6 bases). The CDR3 loop spans 15 amino acids. The ends were cut back, 3 bases at V and 4 bases at J, with 15 bases in the middle. CDR1 is WNHNN and CDR2 is SYGVQD in the germline V gene (reference sequence). The CDR3 spells CASSDSLACRETQYF. In DNA, the CDR3 is TGCGCCAGCAGTGATAGTCTAGCGTGTCGAGAGACCCAGTACTTC.

This clone was found once. This chain joins TRBV19 and TRBJ1-5; D ambiguous. The germline V and J ends were trimmed by 3 bases and 6 bases, with 15 bases remaining between them. The CDR3 has 15 residues. Germline V CDR1 and CDR2: LNHDA, SQIVND (reference sequence). CDR3 sequence (DNA): TGTGCCAGTAGTATTAAGGCAGGCGCCGCTCAGCCCCAGCATTTT. Protein sequence: CASSIKAGAAQPQHF.

The table lists this clone with a count of one. The V and J genes are TRBV15 and TRBJ2-2; D call uncertain. Between the trimmed V and J ends, which lost 1 base and 0 bases, there was a span of 9 bases. The germline gives CDR1 LNHNV, CDR2 YYDKDF (reference sequence). The CDR3 has 16 residues. CDR3 residues: CATSRVGGANTGELFF. The CDR3 DNA reads as TGTGCCACCAGCAGAGTCGGCGGCGCGAACACCGGGGAGCTGTTTTTT.

Comments on this clone: A read error may account for a junction end that differs from germline. This sequence joins TRBV3-1 (or the pseudogene TRBV3-2) and TRBJ2-2; TRBD2 is a possible D gene (5 bases). Germline V CDR1 and CDR2: LGHDT, YNNKEL (reference sequence). The CDR3 extends over 16 amino acids. The DNA of the CDR3 is TGTGCCAGCACCCAATATGGTGGAGGGAACACCGGGGAGCTGTTTTTT. Translated: CASTQYGGGNTGELFF.

This clone was counted a single time. The chain joins TRBV5-4 to TRBJ2-1; TRBD2 matches at 9 bases. CDR1 and CDR2 (germline): SGHNT, YYREEE (reference sequence). The V and J ends lost 0 bases and 9 bases, in that order; junction bases with no gene match: 7. This CDR3 has 15 amino acids. DNA of the CDR3: TGTGCCAGCAGCTTGGGGTTTAGCGGGAGCACTGAGCAGTTCTTC. Protein product: CASSLGFSGSTEQFF.

V usage is TRBV10-3 and J usage is TRBJ2-1; 8 bases align to TRBD1. The germline V gene has CDR1 ENHRY and CDR2 SYGVKD. The CDR3 has 13 residues. V trimming: 6 bases; J trimming: 8 bases; junction bases outside the gene matches: 6. Written as DNA, the CDR3 is TGTGCCATCAGGGGGACAGGTCAAGATGAGCAGTTCTTC. This codes for CAIRGTGQDEQFF.

V and J are TRBV12-5 and TRBJ2-1, with unresolved D. This CDR3 is built from 11 residues. Trimming took 3 bases from V and 13 from J, leaving 10 bases between them. The germline gives CDR1 LGHNT, CDR2 FRNRAP. Here the CDR3 DNA reads TGTGCTAGTGGTTTCCCGGAGCACCAGTTCTTC. Translated: CASGFPEHQFF.

The V gene is TRBV5-1, the J gene TRBJ2-7; 9 bases map to TRBD2. The junction had 12 bases not matched to a gene; V was cut back by 2 bases and J by 6 bases. The CDR3 loop spans 16 amino acids. The germline V gene encodes CDR1 SGHRS and CDR2 YFSETQ. CDR3 DNA sequence: TGCGCCAGCAGCTTCTCTTTAGCGGGAGAGAACGGCGAGCAGTACTTC. Residues: CASSFSLAGENGEQYF. Combining the CDR3 with reference TRBV5-1 and TRBJ2-7 gives the whole variable domain KAGVTQTPRYLIKTRGQQVTLSCSPISGHRSVSWYQQTPGQGLQFLFEYFSETQRNKGNFPGRFSGRQFSNSRSEMNVSTLELGDSALYLCASSFSLAGENGEQYFGPGTRLTVT.

The chain recombines TRBV4-1 with TRBJ1-6; D unresolved. The CDR3 length is 14 residues. V was cut by 1 base and J by 4 bases, with 5 bases left in between. CDR1 and CDR2 (germline): MGHRA, YSYEKL. The CDR3 here is CASSQAGYNSPLHF. Here the CDR3 DNA reads TGCGCCAGCAGCCAAGCAGGATATAATTCACCCCTCCACTTT.

The gene calls are TRBV6-6 and TRBJ1-5, with 8 bases that match TRBD1. From germline, CDR1 is MNHNY and CDR2 SVGAGI (reference sequence). J was trimmed by 2 bases and V by 5 bases; bases with no gene match: 14. The CDR3 loop spans 18 amino acids. This chain's CDR3 is CASSPSWTGKRGNQPQHF. The CDR3 DNA sequence: TGTGCCAGCAGTCCCTCGTGGACAGGGAAACGTGGCAATCAGCCCCAGCATTTT.

The genes are TRBV21-1 and TRBJ2-5; TRBD1, the table's D call, was not compared with the DNA. TRBV21-1 counts as a pseudogene. The CDR3 runs 16 residues. In DNA, the CDR3 is TGTGCCAGCAGCAAATCCGAACAGAAGTACCAAGAGACCCAGTACTTC. It translates to CASSKSEQKYQETQYF.

This clone was recorded once. This rearrangement joins TRBV27 to TRBJ1-1; maybe TRBD1 (5 bases). This CDR3 spans 14 amino acids. Looked up from germline, CDR1 is MNHEY and CDR2 is SMNVEV (reference sequence). V lost 3 bases and J 0 bases, leaving 8 bases between the germline ends. In DNA, the CDR3 is TGTGCCAGCAGTTTCAGGGCAATGAACACTGAAGCTTTCTTT. Its protein product is CASSFRAMNTEAFF.

The CDR3 nucleotides read TGTGCCATCAAACGGGACACTCACGACAATGAGCAGTTCTTC. It is translated as CAIKRDTHDNEQFF. The V call is TRBV10-3, the J call TRBJ2-1; D may be TRBD1 (6 bases). Germline V CDR1 and CDR2: ENHRY, SYGVKD. With 7 bases removed from V and 5 bases from J, the gap between germline ends came to 15 bases. The CDR3 is 14 residues long.

The chain links TRBV6-5 to TRBJ2-2; D unclear. The CDR3 has 13 amino acids. The germline V and J ends were trimmed by 4 bases and 8 bases, with 11 bases remaining between them. In germline, CDR1 is MNHEY, CDR2 SVGAGI. As DNA, the CDR3 is TGTGCCAGCAGTTCTCTTAGTTCAGGGGAGCTGTTTTTT. This gives the protein CASSSLSSGELFF.

The chain combines TRBV6-7 with TRBJ1-5; no reliable D call. TRBV6-7 is an ORF, with its function uncertain. V was clipped by 2 bases and J by 4 bases, with 12 bases between them. CDR3 length: 15 amino acids. The CDR3 sequence: CASSYPSDGNQPQHF. In DNA, the CDR3 is TGTGCCAGCAGTTACCCAAGTGACGGGAATCAGCCCCAGCATTTT.

This clone was observed a handful of times. V usage is TRBV5-6 and J usage is TRBJ2-7; D unresolved. CDR1 and CDR2 from the germline V gene are SGHDT and YYEEEE. This CDR3 comprises 11 residues. Trimming took off 4 bases at V and 6 bases at J, with 8 bases between the two ends. CDR3 loop: CASSLRSEQYF. The CDR3 nucleotides are TGTGCCAGCAGCCTCAGGTCCGAGCAGTACTTC.

The chain couples TRBV7-2 to TRBJ1-5; no definite D call. Trimming shortened V by 3 bases and J by 8 bases, and 14 bases separated the two germline ends. Looked up from germline, CDR1 is SGHTA and CDR2 is FQGNSA. The CDR3 has 14 residues. CDR3: CASSFSEGSKPQHF. The CDR3 bases are TGTGCCAGCAGCTTTTCAGAGGGTAGTAAGCCCCAGCATTTT.

J is TRBJ1-1 and V is TRBV23-1; TRBD1 is a possible D gene (5 bases). TRBV23-1 is known as an ORF, though its function is uncertain. With 0 bases removed from V and 2 bases from J, the gap between germline ends came to 10 bases. The CDR3 length is 15 residues. CDR3 nucleotide sequence: TGCGCCAGCAGTCAATCCTTAAGGGGAAACACTGAAGCTTTCTTT. Its protein is CASSQSLRGNTEAFF.

The rearrangement links TRBV28 to TRBJ2-2; 11 bases are shared with TRBD2. Germline CDR1 reads MDHEN; CDR2 reads SYDVKM. J was trimmed by 5 bases and V by 6 bases; bases with no gene match: 2. CDR3 size: 14 residues. CDR3 amino acids: CASRPSGGTGELFF. CDR3 bases: TGTGCCAGCAGGCCTAGCGGGGGGACCGGGGAGCTGTTTTTT.